This T cell receptor beta chain was identified in a study of T cells in Graves' hyperthyroidism and ophthalmopathy. This CDR3 has 11 residues. Trimming took off 4 bases at V and 7 bases at J, with 8 bases between the two ends. Germline loops: CDR1 MNHEY, CDR2 SVGEGT. The sample holds many counts of this clonotype. Using RNA transcripts as the source, TCR beta CDR3 regions were amplified. When the TCR CDR3 underwent first-round RT-PCR, the HTBI primer set was used. TCRdb independently ran MiXCR on the multiplex PCR reads; one entry per CDR3 protein. Of roughly 100,000 distinct CDR3 sequences listed, about 50% were seen once; the top ten hold roughly 25%.

This rearrangement joins TRBV6-2 or TRBV6-3 to TRBJ2-7; no clear D. The origin of this receptor is a middle-aged man with Graves' hyperthyroidism. The sample taken for sequencing was blood. The CDR3 region has the DNA TGTGCCAGCAGTTCCTATGGGGAGCAGTACTTC. It specifies CASSSYGEQYF.